Below are 7 T cell receptor beta chains sequenced from a single sample in a study of T cells after yellow fever vaccination. TCRdb ran MiXCR on the 5' RACE reads and lists one entry per CDR3 protein. This repertoire shows around 610,000 distinct CDR3 sequences, approximately 13% found once; its top ten account for more than 13%. Sample: PBMCs, taken on the day of the yellow fever booster vaccination. These TCRs come from a man younger than 45 who received the YFV17D yellow fever vaccine.

This clonotype was seen a few times. At one end, the junction sequence differs from germline, possibly due to a read error. The V gene is TRBV7-7, the J gene TRBJ2-1; D not resolved. CDR1 is SSHAT and CDR2 is FNYEAQ in the germline V gene (reference sequence). This CDR3 is built from 14 residues. CDR3 nucleotide sequence: TGTGCTAGCAGCCAGAGAGGCCAGAACAATGAGCAGTTCTTC. Residues: CASSQRGQNNEQFF.

This clonotype was recorded a few times. CDR3 nucleotide sequence: TGTGCCAGCAGCCGGGGGGGAAGAAGGGACGAGCAGTACTTC. Protein: CASSRGGRRDEQYF. The chain recombines TRBV6-1 with TRBJ2-7; 8 bases are a match to TRBD2. CDR3 length equals 14 residues. J lost 5 bases, V lost 6 bases, and 9 bases had no gene match. Germline V CDR1 and CDR2: MNHNS, SASEGT.

This clonotype was counted only a few times. This chain joins TRBV20-1 and TRBJ1-5; weak D call: TRBD1 (5 bases). Trimming removed 3 bases from V and 6 bases from J, with 12 bases in between. The CDR3 consists of 13 residues. The V gene's germline CDR1 is DFQATT and CDR2 SNEGSKA (reference sequence). The CDR3 loop reads CSASVGGTQPQHF. CDR3 nucleotide sequence: TGCAGTGCTAGTGTGGGGGGTACTCAGCCCCAGCATTTT.

This chain joins TRBV24-1 and TRBJ2-2; 9 bases fit TRBD2. CDR1 KGHDR and CDR2 SFDVKD come from the germline V gene. V shed 3 bases and J 5 bases; nucleotides not matched to a gene: 6. This CDR3 region has 16 residues. The CDR3: CATSDLRLAATGELFF. CDR3 coding DNA: TGTGCCACCAGTGATCTGAGACTAGCGGCGACCGGGGAGCTGTTTTTT.

This clonotype occurred many times. The CDR3 sequence is CASSRTGTYEQYF. CDR3 nucleotide sequence: TGTGCCAGCAGCCGGACAGGCACCTACGAGCAGTACTTC. V is TRBV5-5 and J is TRBJ2-7; 7 bases agree with TRBD1. J gave up 2 bases and V 4 bases, and 3 bases lay outside the gene matches. Germline V gene lookup returns CDR1 SGHKS and CDR2 YYEKEE (reference sequence). This CDR3 is 13 amino acids long.

This clonotype was seen only a few times. V and J are TRBV5-5 and TRBJ2-3; 10 bases are shared with TRBD2. The CDR3 contains 16 residues. Trimming cost V 4 bases and J 5 bases; bases outside gene matches: 10. The germline V gene has CDR1 SGHKS and CDR2 YYEKEE (reference sequence). Here the CDR3 DNA reads TGTGCCAGCAGCCCCGCTAGCGGGAGCAGTAGAGATACGCAGTATTTT. This encodes CASSPASGSSRDTQYF.

This clonotype showed up just a few times. The chain recombines TRBV20-1 with TRBJ2-1; D remains ambiguous. V was clipped by 3 bases and J by 0 bases, with 6 bases between them. The CDR3 contains 13 residues. Germline values: CDR1 DFQATT, CDR2 SNEGSKA (reference sequence). CDR3 residues: CSASPDSYNEQFF. CDR3 DNA: TGCAGTGCTAGCCCGGACTCCTACAATGAGCAGTTCTTC.